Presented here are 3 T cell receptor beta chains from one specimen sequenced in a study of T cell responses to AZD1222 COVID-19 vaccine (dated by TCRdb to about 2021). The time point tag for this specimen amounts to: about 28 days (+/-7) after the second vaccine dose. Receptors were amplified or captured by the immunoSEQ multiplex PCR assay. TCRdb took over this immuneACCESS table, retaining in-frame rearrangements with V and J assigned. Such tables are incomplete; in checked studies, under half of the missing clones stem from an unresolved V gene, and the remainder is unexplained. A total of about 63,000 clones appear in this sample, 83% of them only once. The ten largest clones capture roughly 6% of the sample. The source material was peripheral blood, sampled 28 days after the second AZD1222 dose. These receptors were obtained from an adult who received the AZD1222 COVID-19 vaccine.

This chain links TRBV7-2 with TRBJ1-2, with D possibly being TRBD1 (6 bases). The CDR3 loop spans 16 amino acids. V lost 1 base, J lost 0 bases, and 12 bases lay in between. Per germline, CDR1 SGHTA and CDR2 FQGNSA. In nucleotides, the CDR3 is TGTGCCAGCAGCTTAGTGGGGGGGCTAACTAACTATGGCTACACCTTC. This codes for CASSLVGGLTNYGYTF.

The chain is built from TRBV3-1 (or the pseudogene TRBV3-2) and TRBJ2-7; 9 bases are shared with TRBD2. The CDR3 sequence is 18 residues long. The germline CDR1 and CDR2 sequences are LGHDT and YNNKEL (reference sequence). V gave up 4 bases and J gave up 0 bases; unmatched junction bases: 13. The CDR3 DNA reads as TGTGCCAGCAGCCCCTTTTTTTCAGCGGGGGGCTCCTCCTACGAGCAGTACTTC. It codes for CASSPFFSAGGSSYEQYF.

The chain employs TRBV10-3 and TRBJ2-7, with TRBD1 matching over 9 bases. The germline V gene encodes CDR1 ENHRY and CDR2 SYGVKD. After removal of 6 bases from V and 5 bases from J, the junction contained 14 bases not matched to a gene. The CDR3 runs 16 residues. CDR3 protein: CAIRPSRDRVGNEQYF. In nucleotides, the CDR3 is TGTGCCATCAGGCCAAGCCGGGACAGGGTTGGTAACGAGCAGTACTTC.